This is a list of T cell receptor beta chains from one sample in a study of OX40 agonist ivuxolimab in advanced cancers. The table came from immunoSEQ multiplex PCR; TCRdb's copy has only in-frame clones and leaves some out. The repertoire consists of 82,000 or so clones, with approximately 85% occurring once and the leading ten covering around 2.5%. The starting material was CD4+ or CD8+ T cells sorted from blood, obtained in a trial of the OX40 agonist ivuxolimab. Every receptor here comes from an adult with an advanced solid tumor such as melanoma, head and neck, liver or kidney cancer. Both conserved end residues are trimmed from each CDR3.

j_call: TRBJ2-1
v_call: TRBV5-1
cdr3_aa: ASSLALTGGGDREF

j_call: TRBJ1-3
v_call: TRBV7-8
cdr3_aa: ASSSYRGISGNTIY

j_call: TRBJ1-6
v_call: TRBV7-2
cdr3_aa: ASSLLYTNSPLH

j_call: TRBJ2-2
v_call: TRBV7-2
cdr3_aa: ASSLAGGVTGELF

j_call: TRBJ1-2
v_call: TRBV5-1
cdr3_aa: ASSHGSGDGYT

j_call: TRBJ1-1
v_call: TRBV9
cdr3_aa: ASSVVIGAGATEAF

j_call: TRBJ2-3
v_call: TRBV7-2
cdr3_aa: ASSSGGGGVADTQY

j_call: TRBJ1-5
v_call: TRBV5-1
cdr3_aa: ASSLGLNQPQH

j_call: TRBJ1-1
v_call: TRBV29-1
cdr3_aa: SVTGDYEAF

j_call: TRBJ1-1
v_call: TRBV21-1
cdr3_aa: ASSKYYGDRYTEAF

j_call: TRBJ2-1
v_call: TRBV5-1
cdr3_aa: ASSTGQGGSYNEQF

j_call: TRBJ2-1
v_call: TRBV7-3
cdr3_aa: ASSLDSYNEQF

j_call: TRBJ2-3
v_call: TRBV7-9
cdr3_aa: ASSPSGTAKTSTDTQY

j_call: TRBJ2-7
v_call: TRBV9
cdr3_aa: ASSVDGTLPYEQY

j_call: TRBJ1-1
v_call: TRBV5-4
cdr3_aa: ASSLQGANTEAF

j_call: TRBJ2-7
v_call: TRBV20-1
cdr3_aa: SARGRYEQY

j_call: TRBJ2-7
v_call: TRBV4-3
cdr3_aa: ASSQEVPGTGGPLPYEQY

j_call: TRBJ2-1
v_call: TRBV5-4
cdr3_aa: ASSLGSSGGNEQF

j_call: TRBJ2-6
v_call: TRBV5-1
cdr3_aa: ASSFTGQGAGANVLT

j_call: TRBJ1-5
v_call: TRBV6-5
cdr3_aa: ASRPTGYSNQPQH

j_call: TRBJ2-3
v_call: TRBV6-1
cdr3_aa: ATRTASTDTQY

j_call: TRBJ2-5
v_call: TRBV28
cdr3_aa: ASSLIGRGLQETQY

j_call: TRBJ1-5
v_call: TRBV28
cdr3_aa: ASSTPRGPQH

j_call: TRBJ1-5
v_call: TRBV27
cdr3_aa: ASSVQGNQPQH

j_call: TRBJ1-2
v_call: TRBV6-5
cdr3_aa: ASSYSGGNYGYT

j_call: TRBJ1-1
v_call: TRBV9
cdr3_aa: ASSVDGDTEAF

j_call: TRBJ2-7
v_call: TRBV28
cdr3_aa: ASSFLSGNSYEQY

j_call: TRBJ2-5
v_call: TRBV28
cdr3_aa: ASSSLATDQETQY

j_call: TRBJ1-2
v_call: TRBV6-1
cdr3_aa: ASSERWTGNGYT

j_call: TRBJ1-1
v_call: TRBV28
cdr3_aa: ASSSPTESNTEAF

j_call: TRBJ1-2
v_call: TRBV27
cdr3_aa: ASSGTVERIGYT

j_call: TRBJ2-4
v_call: TRBV29-1
cdr3_aa: SVVVTGGANIQY

j_call: TRBJ1-5
v_call: TRBV4-2
cdr3_aa: ASSQGPGLNQPQH

j_call: TRBJ1-6
v_call: TRBV11-2
cdr3_aa: ASSLATEYSPLH

j_call: TRBJ1-4
v_call: TRBV15
cdr3_aa: ATSLGENLRDEKLF

j_call: TRBJ2-3
v_call: TRBV7-3
cdr3_aa: ASSLTATNTDTQY

j_call: TRBJ2-5
v_call: TRBV11-2
cdr3_aa: ASSDTRETQY

j_call: TRBJ2-5
v_call: TRBV13
cdr3_aa: ASSLGPRADQTQY

j_call: TRBJ1-1
v_call: TRBV5-6
cdr3_aa: ASSKGGLAEAF

j_call: TRBJ1-2
v_call: TRBV6-5
cdr3_aa: ASRLPRGNGGYT

j_call: TRBJ2-1
v_call: TRBV19
cdr3_aa: ASSIDDRGHNEQF

j_call: TRBJ2-7
v_call: TRBV6-1
cdr3_aa: ASTQAGGSLREQY

j_call: TRBJ1-2
v_call: TRBV5-1
cdr3_aa: ASSEGTGLYGYT

j_call: TRBJ2-5
v_call: TRBV5-1
cdr3_aa: ASSLVGQREETQY

j_call: TRBJ1-5
v_call: TRBV6-6
cdr3_aa: ASSYGGSNNQPQH

j_call: TRBJ2-7
v_call: TRBV7-8
cdr3_aa: ASSWTTFRAEQY

j_call: TRBJ2-4
v_call: TRBV18
cdr3_aa: ASSPYRAGAKNIQY

j_call: TRBJ2-7
v_call: TRBV7-3
cdr3_aa: ASSRDSSYEQY

j_call: TRBJ1-1
v_call: TRBV28
cdr3_aa: ASSFRRNTEAF

j_call: TRBJ2-1
v_call: TRBV15
cdr3_aa: ATSYGTVLYNEQF

j_call: TRBJ2-3
v_call: TRBV9
cdr3_aa: ASSVGRATDTQY